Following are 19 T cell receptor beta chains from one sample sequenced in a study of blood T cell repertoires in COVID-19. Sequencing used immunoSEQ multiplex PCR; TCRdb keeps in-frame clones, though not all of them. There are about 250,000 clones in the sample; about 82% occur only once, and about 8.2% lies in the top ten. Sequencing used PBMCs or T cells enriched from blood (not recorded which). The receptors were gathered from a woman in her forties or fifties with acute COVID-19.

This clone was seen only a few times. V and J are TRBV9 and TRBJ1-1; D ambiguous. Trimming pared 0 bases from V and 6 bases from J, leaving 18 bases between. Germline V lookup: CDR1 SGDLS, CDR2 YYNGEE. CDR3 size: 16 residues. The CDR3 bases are TGTGCCAGCAGCGTAGGGAATGGACCTGAGGAGGCTGAAGCTTTCTTT. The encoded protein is CASSVGNGPEEAEAFF. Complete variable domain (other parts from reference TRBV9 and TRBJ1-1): DSGVTQTPKHLITATGQRVTLRCSPRSGDLSVYWYQQSLDQGLQFLIQYYNGEERAKGNILERFSAQQFPDLHSELNLSSLELGDSALYFCASSVGNGPEEAEAFFGQGTRLTVV.

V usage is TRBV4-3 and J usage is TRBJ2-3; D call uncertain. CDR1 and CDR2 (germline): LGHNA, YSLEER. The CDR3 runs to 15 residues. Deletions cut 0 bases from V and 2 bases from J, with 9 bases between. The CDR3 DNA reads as TGCGCCAGCAGCCAAGAAGTGGAGACCACAGATACGCAGTATTTT. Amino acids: CASSQEVETTDTQYF.

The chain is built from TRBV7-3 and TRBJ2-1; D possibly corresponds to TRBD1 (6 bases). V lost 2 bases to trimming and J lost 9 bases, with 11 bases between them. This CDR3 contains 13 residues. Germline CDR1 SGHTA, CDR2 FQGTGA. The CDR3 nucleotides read TGTGCCAGCAGCTTAGGACAGTTCGGTGAGCAGTTCTTC. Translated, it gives CASSLGQFGEQFF.

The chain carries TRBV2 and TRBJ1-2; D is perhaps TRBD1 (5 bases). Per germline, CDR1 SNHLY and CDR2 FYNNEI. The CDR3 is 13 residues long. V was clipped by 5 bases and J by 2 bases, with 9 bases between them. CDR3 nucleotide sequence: TGTGCCAGCAGTACGACAGAGAACTATGGCTACACCTTC. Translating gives CASSTTENYGYTF. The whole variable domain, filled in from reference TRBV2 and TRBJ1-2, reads EPEVTQTPSHQVTQMGQEVILRCVPISNHLYFYWYRQILGQKVEFLVSFYNNEISEKSEIFDDQFSVERPDGSNFTLKIRSTKLEDSAMYFCASSTTENYGYTFGSGTRLTVV.

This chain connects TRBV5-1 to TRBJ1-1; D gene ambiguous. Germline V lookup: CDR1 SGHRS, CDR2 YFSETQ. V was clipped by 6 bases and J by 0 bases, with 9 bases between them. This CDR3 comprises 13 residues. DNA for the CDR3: TGCGCCAGCATGAGGGAAATGAACACTGAAGCTTTCTTT. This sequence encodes CASMREMNTEAFF.

The CDR3 region is CASSPPSGFSTGELFF. The CDR3 DNA follows: TGTGCCAGCTCACCCCCTAGCGGGTTCAGCACCGGGGAGCTGTTTTTT. The rearrangement uses TRBV18 and TRBJ2-2; 8 nucleotides line up with TRBD2. J was trimmed by 4 bases and V by 3 bases; bases with no gene match: 7. The CDR3 is 16 amino acids. From germline, CDR1 is KGHSH and CDR2 LQKENI.

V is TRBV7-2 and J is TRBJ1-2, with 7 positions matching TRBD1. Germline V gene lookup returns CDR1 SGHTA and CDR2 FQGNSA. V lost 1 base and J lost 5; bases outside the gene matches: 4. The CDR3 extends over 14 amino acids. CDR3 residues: CASSLGTGEYGYTF. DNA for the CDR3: TGTGCCAGCAGCTTAGGAACAGGGGAATATGGCTACACCTTC.

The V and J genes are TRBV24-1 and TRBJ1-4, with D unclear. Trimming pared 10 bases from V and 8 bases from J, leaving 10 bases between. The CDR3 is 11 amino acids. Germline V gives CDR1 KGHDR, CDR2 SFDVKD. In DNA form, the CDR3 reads TGTGCCACGAGGGTGTACGAAAAACTGTTTTTT. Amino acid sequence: CATRVYEKLFF.

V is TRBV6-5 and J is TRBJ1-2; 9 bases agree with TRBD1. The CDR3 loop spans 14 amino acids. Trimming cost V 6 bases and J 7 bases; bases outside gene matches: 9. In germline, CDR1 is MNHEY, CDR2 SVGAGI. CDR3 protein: CASRQGQGLGGYTF. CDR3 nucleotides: TGTGCCAGCAGACAGGGACAGGGATTAGGTGGCTACACCTTC.

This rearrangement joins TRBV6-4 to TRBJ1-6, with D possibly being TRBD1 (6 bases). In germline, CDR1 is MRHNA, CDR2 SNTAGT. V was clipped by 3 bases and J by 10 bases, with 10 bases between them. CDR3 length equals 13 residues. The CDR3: CASSDRGGSPLHF. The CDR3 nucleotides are TGTGCCAGCAGTGATCGAGGGGGATCACCCCTCCACTTT.

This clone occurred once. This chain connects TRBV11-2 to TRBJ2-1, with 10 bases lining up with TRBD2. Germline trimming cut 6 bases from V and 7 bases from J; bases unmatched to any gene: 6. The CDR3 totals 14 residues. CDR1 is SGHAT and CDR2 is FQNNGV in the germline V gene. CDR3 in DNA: TGTGCCAGCAGTTCCCCGGGACTAGCGAATGAGCAGTTCTTC. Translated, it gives CASSSPGLANEQFF.

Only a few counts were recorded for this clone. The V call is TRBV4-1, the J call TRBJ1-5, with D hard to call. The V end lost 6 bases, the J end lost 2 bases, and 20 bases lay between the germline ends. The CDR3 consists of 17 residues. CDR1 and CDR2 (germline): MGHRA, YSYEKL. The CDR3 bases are TGCGCCAGCAGTGAGACTGCCGGCAGCGTGGGCAATCAGCCCCAGCATTTT. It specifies CASSETAGSVGNQPQHF.

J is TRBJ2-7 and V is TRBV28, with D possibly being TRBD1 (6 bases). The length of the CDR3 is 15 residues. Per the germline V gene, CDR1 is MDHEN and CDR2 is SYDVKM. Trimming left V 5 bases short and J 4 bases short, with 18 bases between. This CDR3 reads CASSPGTRQAYEQYF. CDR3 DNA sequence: TGTGCCAGCAGTCCTGGGACAAGGCAAGCTTACGAGCAGTACTTC.

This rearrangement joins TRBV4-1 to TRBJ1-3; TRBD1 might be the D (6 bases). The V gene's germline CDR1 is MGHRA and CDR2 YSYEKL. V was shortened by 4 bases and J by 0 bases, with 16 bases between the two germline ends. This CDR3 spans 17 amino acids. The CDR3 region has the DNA TGCGCCAGCAGCCTACAGGGATTCGACTCCTCTGGAAACACCATATATTTT. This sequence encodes CASSLQGFDSSGNTIYF.

This CDR3 reads CASSGTPGQGVTEAFF. The CDR3 coding sequence is TGTGCCAGCAGTGGTACTCCGGGACAGGGGGTCACTGAAGCTTTCTTT. The chain recombines TRBV2 with TRBJ1-1; 11 bases are shared with TRBD1. The CDR3 is made up of 16 amino acids. The V gene end was trimmed by 4 bases and the J gene end by 4 bases; junction bases not matched to a gene: 8. Germline V lookup: CDR1 SNHLY, CDR2 FYNNEI.

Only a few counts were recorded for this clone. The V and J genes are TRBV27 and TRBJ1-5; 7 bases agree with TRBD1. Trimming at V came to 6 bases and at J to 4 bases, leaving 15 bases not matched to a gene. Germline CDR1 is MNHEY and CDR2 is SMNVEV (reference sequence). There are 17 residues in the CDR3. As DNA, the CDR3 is TGTGCCAGCAGGTCCTTCCGGGACAGCGCACGTAATCAGCCCCAGCATTTT. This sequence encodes CASRSFRDSARNQPQHF.

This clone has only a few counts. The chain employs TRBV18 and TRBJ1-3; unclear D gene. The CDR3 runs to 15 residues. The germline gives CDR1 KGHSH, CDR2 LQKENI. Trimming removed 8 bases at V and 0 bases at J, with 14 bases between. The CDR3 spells CASATSDFSGNTIYF. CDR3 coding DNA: TGTGCCAGCGCGACTAGTGACTTCTCTGGAAACACCATATATTTT.

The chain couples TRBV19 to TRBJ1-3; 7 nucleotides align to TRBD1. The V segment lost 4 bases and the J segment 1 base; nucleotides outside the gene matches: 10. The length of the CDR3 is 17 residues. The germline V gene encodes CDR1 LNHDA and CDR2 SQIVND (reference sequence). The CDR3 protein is CASSRVQGTKSGNTIYF. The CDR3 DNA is TGTGCCAGTAGTAGGGTACAGGGGACCAAGTCTGGAAACACCATATATTTT.

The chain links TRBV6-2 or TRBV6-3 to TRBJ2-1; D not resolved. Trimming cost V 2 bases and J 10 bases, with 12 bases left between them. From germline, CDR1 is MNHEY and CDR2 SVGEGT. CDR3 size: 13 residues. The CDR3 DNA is TGTGCCAGCAGTTACGCCGGGTTTGGAGAGCAGTTCTTC. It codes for CASSYAGFGEQFF.